This TCR beta chain is drawn from a study of T cells in severe cutaneous drug reactions. Whole-study context: Enrollment required a probable or definite RegiSCAR diagnosis of SJS/TEN or DRESS. Patients in acute or recovery stage gave blister fluids/cells and PBMC.

Sequenced patients had Stevens-Johnson syndrome or toxic epidermal necrolysis caused by carbamazepine. Study-wide results and caveats: One public TCRbeta CDR3 appeared in all seven blister samples, averaging roughly 14%. Blister cells averaged about 33% and PBMC roughly 5.5% TRBV12-4 in carbamazepine-induced Stevens-Johnson syndrome or toxic epidermal necrolysis patients.

With respect to this clonotype: Its antigen is not identified.

This CDR3 comprises 16 residues. The germline gives CDR1 DFQATT, CDR2 SNEGSKA (reference sequence). Libraries were made by iRepertoire multiplex PCR with TCR subtype-specific primers for bulk and single-cell sequencing. TCRdb processed the multiplex PCR reads again and assigns one entry to each CDR3 protein, with no DNA. In total, the table holds thousands of distinct CDR3 sequences. The sequenced material came from PBMCs. The chain uses TRBV20-1 and TRBJ1-1; TCRdb proposes TRBD1, but this gene call is untestable without DNA. The source of this sequence is a human donor with Stevens-Johnson syndrome, a severe cutaneous drug reaction. The CDR3 spells CSARDFGAGKNTEAFF.